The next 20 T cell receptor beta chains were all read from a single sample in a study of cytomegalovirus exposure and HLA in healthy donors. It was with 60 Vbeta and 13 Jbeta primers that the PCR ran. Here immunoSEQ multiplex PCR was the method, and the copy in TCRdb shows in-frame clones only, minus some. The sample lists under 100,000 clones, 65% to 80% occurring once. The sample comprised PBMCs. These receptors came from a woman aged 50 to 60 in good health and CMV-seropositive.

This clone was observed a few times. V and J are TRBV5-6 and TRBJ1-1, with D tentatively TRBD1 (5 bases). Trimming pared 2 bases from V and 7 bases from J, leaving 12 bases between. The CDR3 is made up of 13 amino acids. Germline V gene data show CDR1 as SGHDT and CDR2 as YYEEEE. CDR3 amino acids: CASSFGPRDEAFF. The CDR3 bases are TGTGCCAGCAGCTTTGGGCCCAGGGATGAAGCTTTCTTT.

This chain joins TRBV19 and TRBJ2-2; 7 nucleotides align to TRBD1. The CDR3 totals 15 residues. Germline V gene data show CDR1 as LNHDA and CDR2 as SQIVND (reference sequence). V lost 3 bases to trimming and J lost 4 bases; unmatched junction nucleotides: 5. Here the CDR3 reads CASSMRDRLTGELFF. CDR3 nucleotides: TGTGCCAGTAGTATGAGGGACAGACTCACCGGGGAGCTGTTTTTT.

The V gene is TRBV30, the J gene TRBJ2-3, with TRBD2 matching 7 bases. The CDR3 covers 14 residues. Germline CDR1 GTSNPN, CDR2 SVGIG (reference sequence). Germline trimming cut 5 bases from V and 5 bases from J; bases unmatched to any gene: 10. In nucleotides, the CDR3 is TGTGCCTGGGGAGGTCGGGGGGTACGAGATACGCAGTATTTT. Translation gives CAWGGRGVRDTQYF.

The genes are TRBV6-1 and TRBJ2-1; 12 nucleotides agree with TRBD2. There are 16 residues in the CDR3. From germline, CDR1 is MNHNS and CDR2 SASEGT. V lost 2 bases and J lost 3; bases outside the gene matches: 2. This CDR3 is CASSEWGLAGYNEQFF. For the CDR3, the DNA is TGTGCCAGCAGTGAATGGGGACTAGCGGGCTACAATGAGCAGTTCTTC.

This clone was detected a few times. The CDR3 protein is CASSFRGLNTEAFF. CDR3 in DNA: TGTGCCAGCAGTTTTCGAGGGTTGAACACTGAAGCTTTCTTT. The chain recombines TRBV28 with TRBJ1-1; the D is unclear. This CDR3 has 14 amino acids. The germline V gene encodes CDR1 MDHEN and CDR2 SYDVKM. V was clipped by 3 bases and J by 0 bases, with 8 bases between them.

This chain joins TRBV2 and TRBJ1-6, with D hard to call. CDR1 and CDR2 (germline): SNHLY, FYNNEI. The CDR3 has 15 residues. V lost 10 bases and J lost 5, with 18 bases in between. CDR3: CATNRRGQDNSPLHF. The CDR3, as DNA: TGTGCCACGAACCGAAGAGGGCAAGATAATTCACCCCTCCACTTT.

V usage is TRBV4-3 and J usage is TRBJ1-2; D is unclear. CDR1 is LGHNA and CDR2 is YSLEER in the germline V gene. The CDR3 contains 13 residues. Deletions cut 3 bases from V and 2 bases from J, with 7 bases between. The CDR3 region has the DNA TGCGCCAGCAGCCATTCGGTGAACTATGGCTACACCTTC. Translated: CASSHSVNYGYTF.

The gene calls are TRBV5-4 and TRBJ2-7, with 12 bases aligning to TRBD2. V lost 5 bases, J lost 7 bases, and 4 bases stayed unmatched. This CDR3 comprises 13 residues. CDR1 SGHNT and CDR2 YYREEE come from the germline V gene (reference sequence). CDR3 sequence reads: CASSFGLAGEQYF. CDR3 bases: TGTGCCAGCAGTTTTGGACTAGCGGGAGAGCAGTACTTC.

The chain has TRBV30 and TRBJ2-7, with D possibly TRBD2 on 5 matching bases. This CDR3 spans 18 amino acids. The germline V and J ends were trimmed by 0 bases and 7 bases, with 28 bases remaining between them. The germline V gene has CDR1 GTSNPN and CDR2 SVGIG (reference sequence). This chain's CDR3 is CAWSVPGSRRTGKIEQYF. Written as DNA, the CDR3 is TGTGCCTGGAGTGTACCCGGCTCCCGCCGGACCGGGAAAATTGAGCAGTACTTC.

Here the CDR3 DNA reads TGCGCCAGCAGCTTGTCGTTGCAACCCGGCACTGAAGCTTTCTTT. Translating it yields CASSLSLQPGTEAFF. The gene calls are TRBV5-1 and TRBJ1-1; unclear D gene. The ends were cut back, 1 base at V and 4 bases at J, with 14 bases in the middle. This CDR3 is 15 amino acids long. The germline V gene encodes CDR1 SGHRS and CDR2 YFSETQ.

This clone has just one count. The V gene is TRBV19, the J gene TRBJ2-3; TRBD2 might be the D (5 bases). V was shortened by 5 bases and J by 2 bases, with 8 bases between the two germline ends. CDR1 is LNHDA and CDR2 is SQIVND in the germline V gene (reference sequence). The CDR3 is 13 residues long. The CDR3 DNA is TGTGCCAGTAGTGGACTTCTCACAGATACGCAGTATTTT. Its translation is CASSGLLTDTQYF.

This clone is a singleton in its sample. This CDR3 is CASSQGGTGGVIQYF. CDR3 DNA: TGCGCCAGCAGCCAAGGAGGGACAGGGGGAGTAATTCAGTACTTC. The V gene is TRBV4-1, the J gene TRBJ2-4, with 11 positions matching TRBD1. The junction had 6 bases not matched to a gene; V was cut back by 1 base and J by 10 bases. Germline loops: CDR1 MGHRA, CDR2 YSYEKL. The CDR3 spans 15 residues.

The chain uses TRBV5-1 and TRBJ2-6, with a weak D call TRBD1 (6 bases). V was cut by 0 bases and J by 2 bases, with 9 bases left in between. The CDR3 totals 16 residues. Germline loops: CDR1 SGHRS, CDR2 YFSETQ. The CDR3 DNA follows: TGCGCCAGCAGCTTGGGGACAGCTGCTGGGGCCAACGTCCTGACTTTC. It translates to CASSLGTAAGANVLTF. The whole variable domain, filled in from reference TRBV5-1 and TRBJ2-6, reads KAGVTQTPRYLIKTRGQQVTLSCSPISGHRSVSWYQQTPGQGLQFLFEYFSETQRNKGNFPGRFSGRQFSNSRSEMNVSTLELGDSALYLCASSLGTAAGANVLTFGAGSRLTVL.

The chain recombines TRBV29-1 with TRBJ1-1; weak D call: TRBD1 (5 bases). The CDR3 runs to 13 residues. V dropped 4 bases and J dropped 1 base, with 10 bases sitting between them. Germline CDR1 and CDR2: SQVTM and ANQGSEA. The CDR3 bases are TGCAGCGTTGCCCGTACAGGGAACACTGAAGCTTTCTTT. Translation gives CSVARTGNTEAFF.

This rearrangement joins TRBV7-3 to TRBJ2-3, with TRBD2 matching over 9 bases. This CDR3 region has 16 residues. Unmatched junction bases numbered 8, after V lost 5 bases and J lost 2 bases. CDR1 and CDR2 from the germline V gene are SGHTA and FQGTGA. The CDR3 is CASSALAGATTDTQYF. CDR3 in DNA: TGTGCCAGCAGCGCCTTAGCGGGAGCGACCACAGATACGCAGTATTTT.

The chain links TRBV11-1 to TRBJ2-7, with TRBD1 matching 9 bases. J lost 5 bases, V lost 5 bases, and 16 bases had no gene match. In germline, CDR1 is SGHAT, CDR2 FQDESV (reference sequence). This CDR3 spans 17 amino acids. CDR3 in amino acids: CASSHLPGQGVFNEQYF. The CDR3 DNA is TGTGCCAGCAGCCACCTCCCGGGACAGGGTGTTTTTAACGAGCAGTACTTC. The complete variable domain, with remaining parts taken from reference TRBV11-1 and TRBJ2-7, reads EAEVAQSPRYKITEKSQAVAFWCDPISGHATLYWYRQILGQGPELLVQFQDESVVDDSQLPKDRFSAERLKGVDSTLKIQPAELGDSAMYLCASSHLPGQGVFNEQYFGPGTRLTVT.

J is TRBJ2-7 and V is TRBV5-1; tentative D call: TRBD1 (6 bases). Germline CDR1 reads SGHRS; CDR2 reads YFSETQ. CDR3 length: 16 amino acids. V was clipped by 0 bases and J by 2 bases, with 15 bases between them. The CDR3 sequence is CASSLEGQGWTYEQYF. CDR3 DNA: TGCGCCAGCAGCTTGGAGGGGCAGGGGTGGACCTACGAGCAGTACTTC. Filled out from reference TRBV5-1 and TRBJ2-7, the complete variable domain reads KAGVTQTPRYLIKTRGQQVTLSCSPISGHRSVSWYQQTPGQGLQFLFEYFSETQRNKGNFPGRFSGRQFSNSRSEMNVSTLELGDSALYLCASSLEGQGWTYEQYFGPGTRLTVT.

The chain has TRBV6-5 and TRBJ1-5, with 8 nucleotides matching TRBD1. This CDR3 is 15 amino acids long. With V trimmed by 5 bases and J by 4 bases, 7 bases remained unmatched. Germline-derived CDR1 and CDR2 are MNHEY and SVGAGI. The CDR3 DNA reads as TGTGCCAGCAGTCCCCCGGGACAGGTGAATCAGCCCCAGCATTTT. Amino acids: CASSPPGQVNQPQHF.

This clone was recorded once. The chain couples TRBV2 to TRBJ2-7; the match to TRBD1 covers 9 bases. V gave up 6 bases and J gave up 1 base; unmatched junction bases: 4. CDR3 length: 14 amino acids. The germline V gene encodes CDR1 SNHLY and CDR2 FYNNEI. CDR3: CASRVGQGSYEQYF. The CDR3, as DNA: TGTGCCAGCAGAGTAGGACAGGGGTCCTACGAGCAGTACTTC.

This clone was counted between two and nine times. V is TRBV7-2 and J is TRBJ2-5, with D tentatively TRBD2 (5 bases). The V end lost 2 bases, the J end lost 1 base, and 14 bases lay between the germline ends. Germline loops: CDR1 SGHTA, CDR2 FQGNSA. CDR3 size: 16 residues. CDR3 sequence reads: CASSLTRSGAQETQYF. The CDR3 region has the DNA TGTGCCAGCAGCTTAACCCGAAGCGGAGCCCAAGAGACCCAGTACTTC.